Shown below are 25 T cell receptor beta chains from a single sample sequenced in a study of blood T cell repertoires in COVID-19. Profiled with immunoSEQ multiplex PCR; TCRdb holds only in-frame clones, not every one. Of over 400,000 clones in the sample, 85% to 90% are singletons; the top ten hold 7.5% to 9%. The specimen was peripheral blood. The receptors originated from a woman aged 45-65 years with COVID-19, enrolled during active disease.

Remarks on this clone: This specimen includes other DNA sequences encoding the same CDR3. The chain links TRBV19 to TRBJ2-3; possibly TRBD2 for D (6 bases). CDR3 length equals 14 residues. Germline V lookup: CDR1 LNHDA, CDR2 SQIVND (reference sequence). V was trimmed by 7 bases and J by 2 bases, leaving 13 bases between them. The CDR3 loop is CASKSAGNTDTQYF. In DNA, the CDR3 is TGTGCCAGTAAGAGTGCGGGAAACACAGATACGCAGTATTTT.

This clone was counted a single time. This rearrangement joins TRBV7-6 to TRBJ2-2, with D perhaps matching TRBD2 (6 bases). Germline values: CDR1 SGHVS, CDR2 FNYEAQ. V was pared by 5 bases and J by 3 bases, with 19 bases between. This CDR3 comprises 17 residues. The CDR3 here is CASSLTASGSYTGELFF. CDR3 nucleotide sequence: TGTGCCAGCAGCCTAACCGCCTCCGGGAGCTACACCGGGGAGCTGTTTTTT.

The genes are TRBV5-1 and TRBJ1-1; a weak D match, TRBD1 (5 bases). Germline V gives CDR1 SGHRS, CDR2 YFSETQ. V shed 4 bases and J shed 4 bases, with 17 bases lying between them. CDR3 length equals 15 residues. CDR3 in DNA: TGCGCCAGCAGCCCTACTAGGAGCGGGACCACTGAAGCTTTCTTT. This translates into CASSPTRSGTTEAFF.

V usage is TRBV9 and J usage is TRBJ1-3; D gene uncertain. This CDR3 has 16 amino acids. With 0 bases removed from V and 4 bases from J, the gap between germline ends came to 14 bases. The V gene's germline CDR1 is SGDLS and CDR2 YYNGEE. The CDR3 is CASSVGYGSLGNTIYF. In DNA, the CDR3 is TGTGCCAGCAGCGTAGGATACGGGAGTCTAGGAAACACCATATATTTT. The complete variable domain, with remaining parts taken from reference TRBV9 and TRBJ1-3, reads DSGVTQTPKHLITATGQRVTLRCSPRSGDLSVYWYQQSLDQGLQFLIQYYNGEERAKGNILERFSAQQFPDLHSELNLSSLELGDSALYFCASSVGYGSLGNTIYFGEGSWLTVV.

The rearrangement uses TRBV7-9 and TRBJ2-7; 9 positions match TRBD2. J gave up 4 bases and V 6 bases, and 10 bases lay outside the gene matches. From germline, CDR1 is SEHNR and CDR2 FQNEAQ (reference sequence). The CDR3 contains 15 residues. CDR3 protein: CASSGSSGGSYEQYF. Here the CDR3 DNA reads TGTGCCAGCAGTGGAAGCAGCGGGGGGTCGTACGAGCAGTACTTC.

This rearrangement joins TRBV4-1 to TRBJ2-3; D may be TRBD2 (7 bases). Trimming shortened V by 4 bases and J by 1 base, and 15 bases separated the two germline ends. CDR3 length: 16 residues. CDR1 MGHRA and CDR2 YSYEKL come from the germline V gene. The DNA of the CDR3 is TGCGCCAGCAGCCCGAGGGGGGGGTGGGGCACAGATACGCAGTATTTT. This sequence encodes CASSPRGGWGTDTQYF.

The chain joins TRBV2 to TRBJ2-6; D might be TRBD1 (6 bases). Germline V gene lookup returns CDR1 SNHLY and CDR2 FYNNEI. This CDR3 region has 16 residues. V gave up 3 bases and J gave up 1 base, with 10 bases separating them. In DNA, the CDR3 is TGTGCCAGCAGTGAGAACAGGGCGTCTGGGGCCAACGTCCTGACTTTC. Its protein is CASSENRASGANVLTF.

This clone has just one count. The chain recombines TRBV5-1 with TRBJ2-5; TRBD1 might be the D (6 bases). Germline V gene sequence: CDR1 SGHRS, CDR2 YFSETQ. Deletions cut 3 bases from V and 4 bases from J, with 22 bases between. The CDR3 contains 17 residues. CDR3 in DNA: TGCGCCAGCAGCTGGGCGGAGACAGGAGGAAGGGGAGAGACCCAGTACTTC. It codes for CASSWAETGGRGETQYF.

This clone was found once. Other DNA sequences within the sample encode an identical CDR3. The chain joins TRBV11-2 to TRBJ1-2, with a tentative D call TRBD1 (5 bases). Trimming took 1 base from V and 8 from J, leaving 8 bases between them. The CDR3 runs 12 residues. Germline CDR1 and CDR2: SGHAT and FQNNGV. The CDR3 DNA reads TGTGCCAGCAGCTTAGGCCAGGGAGGCTACACCTTC. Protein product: CASSLGQGGYTF. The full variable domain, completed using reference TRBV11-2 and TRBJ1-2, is EAGVAQSPRYKIIEKRQSVAFWCNPISGHATLYWYQQILGQGPKLLIQFQNNGVVDDSQLPKDRFSAERLKGVDSTLKIQPAKLEDSAVYLCASSLGQGGYTFGSGTRLTVV.

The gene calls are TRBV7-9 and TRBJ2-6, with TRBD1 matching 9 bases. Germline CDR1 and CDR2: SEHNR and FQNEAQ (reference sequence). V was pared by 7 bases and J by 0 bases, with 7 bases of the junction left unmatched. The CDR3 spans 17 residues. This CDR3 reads CASMRDRALSGANVLTF. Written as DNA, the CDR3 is TGTGCCAGCATGCGGGACAGGGCCCTCTCTGGGGCCAACGTCCTGACTTTC.

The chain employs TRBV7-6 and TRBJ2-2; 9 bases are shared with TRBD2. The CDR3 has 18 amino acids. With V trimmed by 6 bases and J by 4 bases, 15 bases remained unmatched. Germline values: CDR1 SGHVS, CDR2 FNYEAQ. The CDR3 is CASSPLMAGTSLTGELFF. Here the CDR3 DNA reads TGTGCCAGCAGTCCCCTGATGGCCGGGACTAGCCTCACCGGGGAGCTGTTTTTT.

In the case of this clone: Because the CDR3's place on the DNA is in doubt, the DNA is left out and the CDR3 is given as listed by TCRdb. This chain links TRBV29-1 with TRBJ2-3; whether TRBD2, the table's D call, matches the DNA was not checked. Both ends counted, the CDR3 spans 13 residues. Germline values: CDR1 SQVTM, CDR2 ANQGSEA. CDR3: CSVEVAGGSSKYF.

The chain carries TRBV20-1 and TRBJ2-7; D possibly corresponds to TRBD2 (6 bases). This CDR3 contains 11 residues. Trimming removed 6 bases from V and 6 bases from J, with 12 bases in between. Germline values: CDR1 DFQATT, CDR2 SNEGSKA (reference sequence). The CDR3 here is CSASQGGEQYF. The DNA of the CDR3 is TGCAGTGCCTCTCAGGGAGGCGAGCAGTACTTC.

CDR3 amino acids: CASSQRERVHEQFF. The CDR3, as DNA: TGCGCCAGCAGCCAACGGGAGAGGGTTCATGAGCAGTTCTTC. The chain is built from TRBV4-1 and TRBJ2-1, with D possibly TRBD2 on 6 matching bases. Germline CDR1 and CDR2: MGHRA and YSYEKL. Trimming left V 2 bases short and J 8 bases short, with 13 bases between. The CDR3 spans 14 residues.

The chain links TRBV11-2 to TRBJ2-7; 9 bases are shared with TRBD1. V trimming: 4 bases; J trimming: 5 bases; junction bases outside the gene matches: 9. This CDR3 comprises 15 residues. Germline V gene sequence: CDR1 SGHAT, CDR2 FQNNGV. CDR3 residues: CASSSTGGILHEQYF. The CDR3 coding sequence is TGTGCCAGCAGCTCAACAGGGGGCATACTCCACGAGCAGTACTTC.

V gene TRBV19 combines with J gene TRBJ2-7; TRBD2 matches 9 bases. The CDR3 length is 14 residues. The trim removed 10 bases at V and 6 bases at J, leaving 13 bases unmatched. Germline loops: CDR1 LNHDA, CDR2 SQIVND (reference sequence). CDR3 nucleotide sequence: TGTGCCACGTCTGTGGGACTAGCATCCCTCGAGCAGTACTTC. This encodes CATSVGLASLEQYF.

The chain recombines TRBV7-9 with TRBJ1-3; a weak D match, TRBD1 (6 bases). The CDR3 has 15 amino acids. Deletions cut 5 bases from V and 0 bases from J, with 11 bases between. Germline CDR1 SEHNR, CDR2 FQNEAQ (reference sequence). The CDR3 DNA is TGTGCCAGCAGCCCGGCGGGGGCCTCTGGAAACACCATATATTTT. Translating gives CASSPAGASGNTIYF.

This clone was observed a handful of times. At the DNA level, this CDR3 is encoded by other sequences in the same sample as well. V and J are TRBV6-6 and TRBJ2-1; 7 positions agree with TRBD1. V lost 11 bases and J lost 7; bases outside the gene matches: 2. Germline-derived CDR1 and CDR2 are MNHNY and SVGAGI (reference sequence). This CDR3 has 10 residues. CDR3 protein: CASRGNEQFF. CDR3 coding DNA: TGTGCCTCCAGGGGGAATGAGCAGTTCTTC.

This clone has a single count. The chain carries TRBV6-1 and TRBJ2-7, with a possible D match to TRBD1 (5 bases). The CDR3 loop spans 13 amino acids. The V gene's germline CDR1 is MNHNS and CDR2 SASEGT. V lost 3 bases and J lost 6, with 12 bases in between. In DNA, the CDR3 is TGTGCCAGCAGTGATCAGGTCAGGGTCGAGCAGTACTTC. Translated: CASSDQVRVEQYF.

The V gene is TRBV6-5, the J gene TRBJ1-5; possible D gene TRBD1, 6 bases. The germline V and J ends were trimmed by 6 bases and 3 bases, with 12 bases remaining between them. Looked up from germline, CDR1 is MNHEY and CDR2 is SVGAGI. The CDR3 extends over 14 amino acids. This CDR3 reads CASREAGANQPQHF. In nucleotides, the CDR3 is TGTGCCAGCAGGGAGGCGGGGGCCAATCAGCCCCAGCATTTT.

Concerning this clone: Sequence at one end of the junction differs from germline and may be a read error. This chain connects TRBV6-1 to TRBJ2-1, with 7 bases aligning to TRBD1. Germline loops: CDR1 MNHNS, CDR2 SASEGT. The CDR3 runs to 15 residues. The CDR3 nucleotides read TGTGCCAGCAGGGAAGGGGGCTTGGTCGACAATGAGCAGTTCTTC. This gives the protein CASREGGLVDNEQFF.

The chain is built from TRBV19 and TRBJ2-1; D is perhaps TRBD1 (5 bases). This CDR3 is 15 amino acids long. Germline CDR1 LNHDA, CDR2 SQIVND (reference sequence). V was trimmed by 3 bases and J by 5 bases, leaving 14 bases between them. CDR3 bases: TGTGCCAGTAGTATTCGGCAGGGCGTCAACAATGAGCAGTTCTTC. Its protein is CASSIRQGVNNEQFF.

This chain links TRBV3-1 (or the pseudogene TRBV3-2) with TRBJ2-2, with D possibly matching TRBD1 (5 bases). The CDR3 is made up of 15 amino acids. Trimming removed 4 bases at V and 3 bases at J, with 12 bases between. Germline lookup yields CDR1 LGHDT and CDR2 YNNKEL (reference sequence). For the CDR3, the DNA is TGTGCCAGCAGCCTACTTAGGGGCCACACCGGGGAGCTGTTTTTT. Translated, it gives CASSLLRGHTGELFF.

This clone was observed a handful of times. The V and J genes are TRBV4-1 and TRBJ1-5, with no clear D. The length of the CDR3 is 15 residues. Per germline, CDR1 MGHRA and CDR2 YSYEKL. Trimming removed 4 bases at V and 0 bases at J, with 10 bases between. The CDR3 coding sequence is TGCGCCAGCAGCCCTCTAGTTTTTAGCAATCAGCCCCAGCATTTT. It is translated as CASSPLVFSNQPQHF.

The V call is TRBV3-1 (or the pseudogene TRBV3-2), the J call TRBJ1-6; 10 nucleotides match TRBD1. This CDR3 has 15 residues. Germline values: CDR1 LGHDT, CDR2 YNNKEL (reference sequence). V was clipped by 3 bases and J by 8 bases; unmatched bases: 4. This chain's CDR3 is CASSQQTGGHSPLHF. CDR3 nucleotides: TGTGCCAGCAGCCAGCAGACAGGGGGCCATTCACCCCTCCACTTT.